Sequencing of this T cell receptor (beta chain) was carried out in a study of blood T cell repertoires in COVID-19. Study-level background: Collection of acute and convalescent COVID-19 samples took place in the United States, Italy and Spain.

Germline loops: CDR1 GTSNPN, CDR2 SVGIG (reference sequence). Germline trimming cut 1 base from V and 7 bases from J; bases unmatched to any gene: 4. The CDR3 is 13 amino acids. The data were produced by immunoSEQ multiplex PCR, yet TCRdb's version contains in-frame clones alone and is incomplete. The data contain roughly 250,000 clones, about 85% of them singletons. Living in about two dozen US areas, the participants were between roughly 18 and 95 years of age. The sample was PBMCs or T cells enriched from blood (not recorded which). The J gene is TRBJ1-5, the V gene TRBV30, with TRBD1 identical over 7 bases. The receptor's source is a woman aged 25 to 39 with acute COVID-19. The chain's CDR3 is CAWSGDSRQPQHF. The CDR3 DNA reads TGTGCCTGGAGTGGGGACAGTCGACAGCCCCAGCATTTT.